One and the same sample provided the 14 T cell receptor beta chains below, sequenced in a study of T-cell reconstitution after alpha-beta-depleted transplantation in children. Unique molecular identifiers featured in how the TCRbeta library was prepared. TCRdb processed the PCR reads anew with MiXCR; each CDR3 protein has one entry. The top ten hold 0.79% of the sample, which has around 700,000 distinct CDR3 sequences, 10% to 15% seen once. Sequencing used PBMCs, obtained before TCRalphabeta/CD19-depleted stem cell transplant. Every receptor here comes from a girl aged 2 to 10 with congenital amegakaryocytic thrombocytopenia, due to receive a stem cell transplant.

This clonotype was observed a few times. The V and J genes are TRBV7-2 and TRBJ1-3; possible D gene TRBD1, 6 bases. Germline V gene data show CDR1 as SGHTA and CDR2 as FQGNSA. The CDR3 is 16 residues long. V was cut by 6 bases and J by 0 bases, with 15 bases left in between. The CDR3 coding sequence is TGTGCCAGCAGTAACAGGGCTTTATCCTCTGGAAACACCATATATTTT. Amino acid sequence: CASSNRALSSGNTIYF.

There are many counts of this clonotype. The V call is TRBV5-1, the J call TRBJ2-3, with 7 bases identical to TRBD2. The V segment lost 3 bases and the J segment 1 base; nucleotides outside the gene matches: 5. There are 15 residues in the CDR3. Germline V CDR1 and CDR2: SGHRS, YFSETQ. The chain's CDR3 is CASSSATSGTDTQYF. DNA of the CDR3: TGCGCCAGCAGCTCAGCCACTAGCGGCACAGATACGCAGTATTTT.

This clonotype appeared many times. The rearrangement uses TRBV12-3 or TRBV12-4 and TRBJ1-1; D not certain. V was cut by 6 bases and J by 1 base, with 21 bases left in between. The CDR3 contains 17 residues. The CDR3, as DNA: TGTGCCAGCAGCGCACTGGGCAGCTCCCCAAGGAACACTGAAGCTTTCTTT. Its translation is CASSALGSSPRNTEAFF.

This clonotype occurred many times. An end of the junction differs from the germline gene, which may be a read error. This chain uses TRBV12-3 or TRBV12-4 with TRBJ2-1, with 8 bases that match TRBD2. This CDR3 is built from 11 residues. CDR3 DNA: TGTGCCAGCAGTTTAGGGACTAGCAGGATCTTC. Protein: CASSLGTSRIF.

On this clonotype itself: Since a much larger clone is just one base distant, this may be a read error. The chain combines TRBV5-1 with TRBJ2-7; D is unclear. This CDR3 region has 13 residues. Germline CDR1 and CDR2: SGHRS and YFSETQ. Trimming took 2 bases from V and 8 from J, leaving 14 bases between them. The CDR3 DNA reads TGCGCCAGCAGCTTTGCCGGTGGTTACAAGCAGTACTTC. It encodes CASSFAGGYKQYF.

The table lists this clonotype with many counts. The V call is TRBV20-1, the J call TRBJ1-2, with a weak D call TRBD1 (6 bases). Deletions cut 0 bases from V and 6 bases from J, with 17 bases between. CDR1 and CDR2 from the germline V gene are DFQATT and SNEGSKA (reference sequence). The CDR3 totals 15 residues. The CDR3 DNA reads TGCAGTGCTAGAGAACAGGGAGACCCTCTTGATGGCTACACCTTC. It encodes CSAREQGDPLDGYTF.

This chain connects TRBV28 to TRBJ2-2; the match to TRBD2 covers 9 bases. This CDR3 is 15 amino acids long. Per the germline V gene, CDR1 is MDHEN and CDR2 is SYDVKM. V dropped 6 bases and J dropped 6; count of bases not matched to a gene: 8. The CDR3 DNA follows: TGTGCCAGCAGCCCCGGGACTAGCTGGGCCGGGGAGCTGTTTTTT. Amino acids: CASSPGTSWAGELFF. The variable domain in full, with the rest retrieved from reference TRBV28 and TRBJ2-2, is DVKVTQSSRYLVKRTGEKVFLECVQDMDHENMFWYRQDPGLGLRLIYFSYDVKMKEKGDIPEGYSVSREKKERFSLILESASTNQTSMYLCASSPGTSWAGELFFGEGSRLTVL.

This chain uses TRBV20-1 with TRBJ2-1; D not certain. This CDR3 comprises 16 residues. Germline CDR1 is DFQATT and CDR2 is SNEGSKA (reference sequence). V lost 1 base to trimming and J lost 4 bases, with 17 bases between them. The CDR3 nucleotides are TGCAGTGCTAGAGGTCTTGGCGGCAATTTATACAATGAGCAGTTCTTC. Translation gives CSARGLGGNLYNEQFF.

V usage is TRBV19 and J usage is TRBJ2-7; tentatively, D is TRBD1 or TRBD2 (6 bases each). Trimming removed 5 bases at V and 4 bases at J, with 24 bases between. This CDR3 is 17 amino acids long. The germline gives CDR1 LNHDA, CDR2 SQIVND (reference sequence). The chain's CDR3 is CASSSKEGPRGLYEQYF. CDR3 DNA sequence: TGTGCCAGTAGTTCAAAGGAGGGACCACGGGGGCTGTACGAGCAGTACTTC.

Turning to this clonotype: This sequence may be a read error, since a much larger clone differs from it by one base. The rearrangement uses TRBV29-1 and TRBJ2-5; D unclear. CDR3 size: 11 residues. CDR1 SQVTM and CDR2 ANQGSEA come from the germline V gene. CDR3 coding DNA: TGCAGCGTTGAAGATCCAAATCTCCAATTCTTC. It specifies CSVEDPNLQFF.

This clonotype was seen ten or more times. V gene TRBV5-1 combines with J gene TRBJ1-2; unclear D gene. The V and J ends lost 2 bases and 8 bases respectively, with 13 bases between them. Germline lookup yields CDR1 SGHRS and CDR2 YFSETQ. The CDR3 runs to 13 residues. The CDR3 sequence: CASSFPGPEGYTF. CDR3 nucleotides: TGCGCCAGCAGCTTCCCCGGGCCTGAGGGCTACACCTTC.

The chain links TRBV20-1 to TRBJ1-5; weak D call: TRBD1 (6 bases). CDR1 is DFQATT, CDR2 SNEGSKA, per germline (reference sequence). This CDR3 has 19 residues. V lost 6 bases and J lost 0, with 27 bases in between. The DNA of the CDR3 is TGCAGTGCCCAAACCTCTACTGGGGGCCTAATTAATAGCAATCAGCCCCAGCATTTT. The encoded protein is CSAQTSTGGLINSNQPQHF.

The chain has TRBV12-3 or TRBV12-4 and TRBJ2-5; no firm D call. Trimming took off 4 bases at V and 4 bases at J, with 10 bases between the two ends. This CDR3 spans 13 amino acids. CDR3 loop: CASSSSSIETQYF. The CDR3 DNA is TGTGCCAGCAGTTCTTCTTCCATAGAGACCCAGTACTTC.

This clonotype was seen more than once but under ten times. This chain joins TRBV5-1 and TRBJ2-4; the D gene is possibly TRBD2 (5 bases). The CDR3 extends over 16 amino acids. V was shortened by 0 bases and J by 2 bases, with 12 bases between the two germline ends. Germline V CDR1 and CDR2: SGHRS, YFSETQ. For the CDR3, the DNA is TGCGCCAGCAGCTTGGACGGATCGGGGACCAAAAACATTCAGTACTTC. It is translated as CASSLDGSGTKNIQYF.